The entry below describes one TCR beta chain. As yet, its antigen is unknown. The CDR3 has 13 residues. V dropped 3 bases and J dropped 2 bases, with 7 bases sitting between them. CDR1 and CDR2 (germline): SGHKS, YYEKEE (reference sequence). This sample stems from a study of shared clonotypes between healthy human individuals. The study's findings and limits: Four donors shared about 5% of their naive CD4 clonotypes.

The method was immunoSEQ multiplex PCR; TCRdb's version includes in-frame clones alone and lacks a portion of them. This sample has hundreds of thousands of clones, with around 73% found just once. The sequenced material came from memory CD4+ T cells sorted from blood. Subset of the sample: CD45RA-negative fraction. This chain joins TRBV5-5 and TRBJ2-3; D is ambiguous. This receptor was identified in a woman aged 25 to 39 in good health. This CDR3 is CASSWTVTDTQYF. The CDR3 DNA sequence: TGTGCCAGCAGCTGGACGGTCACAGATACGCAGTATTTT.